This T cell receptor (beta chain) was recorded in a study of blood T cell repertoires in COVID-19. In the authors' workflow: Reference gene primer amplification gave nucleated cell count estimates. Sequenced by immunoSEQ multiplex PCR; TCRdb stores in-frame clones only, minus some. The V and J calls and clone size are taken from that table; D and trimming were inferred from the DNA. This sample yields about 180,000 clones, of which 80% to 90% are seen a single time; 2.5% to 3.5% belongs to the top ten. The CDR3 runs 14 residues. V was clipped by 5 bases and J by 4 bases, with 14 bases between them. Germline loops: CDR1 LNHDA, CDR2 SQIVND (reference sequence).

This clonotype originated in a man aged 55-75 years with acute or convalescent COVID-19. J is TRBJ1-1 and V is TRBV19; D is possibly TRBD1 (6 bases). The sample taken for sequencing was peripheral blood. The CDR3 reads CASSPGQWGTEAFF. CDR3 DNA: TGTGCCAGTAGTCCAGGACAGTGGGGCACTGAAGCTTTCTTT. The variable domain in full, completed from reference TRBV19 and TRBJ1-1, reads DGGITQSPKYLFRKEGQNVTLSCEQNLNHDAMYWYRQDPGQGLRLIYYSQIVNDFQKGDIAEGYSVSREKKESFPLTVTSAQKNPTAFYLCASSPGQWGTEAFFGQGTRLTVV.